The present T cell receptor beta chain was sequenced within a study of cytomegalovirus exposure and HLA in healthy donors. Study overall: Later, an analysis reported that the 95 to 150 validation repertoires had used the same platform as the approximately 690 first-cohort repertoires. Study results and limitations: According to reports, the classifier identified cytomegalovirus status with high specificity and sensitivity. Some 150 TCR beta chains were listed as cytomegalovirus-associated. Rarity characterized most TCR sequences, yet some public TCRs appeared in many donors.

V was clipped by 0 bases and J by 8 bases, with 14 bases between them. Germline values: CDR1 GTSNPN, CDR2 SVGIG (reference sequence). The CDR3 is made up of 14 amino acids. TCRdb keeps only in-frame clones here, not all; method: immunoSEQ multiplex PCR. The table records over 60,000 clones, over 90% of them present only once. As to this clone: No antigen is known for it.

The sequencing sample was made of PBMCs. The TCR was taken from a woman aged 18-30 years in good health and CMV-seropositive. The rearrangement links TRBV30 to TRBJ1-5; D is possibly TRBD1 (6 bases). The CDR3 sequence: CAWSVQGGFKPQHF. CDR3 nucleotide sequence: TGTGCCTGGAGTGTACAGGGCGGATTCAAGCCCCAGCATTTT.